The entry that follows covers one TCR beta chain sequence. Antigen unknown. Here immunoSEQ multiplex PCR was the method, and the copy in TCRdb shows in-frame clones only, minus some. The sample includes approximately 16,000 clones, around three quarters seen only once; the top ten take 1.5% to 2%. This sample stems from a study of Tregs in tolerant kidney transplant recipients. Deletions cut 9 bases from V and 0 bases from J, with 14 bases between. This CDR3 has 14 amino acids. Germline-derived CDR1 and CDR2 are SNHLY and FYNNEI. Points from the study as a whole: Findings come from small patient numbers and require larger validation.

Sequenced here: Tregs from blood, sampled before the transplant. The chain combines TRBV2 with TRBJ1-1, with D hard to call. The receptor's source is a human donor who received a combined kidney and bone marrow transplant. The CDR3 loop is CASCFGVMNTEAFF. In nucleotides, the CDR3 is TGTGCCAGTTGTTTCGGGGTAATGAACACTGAAGCTTTCTTT.